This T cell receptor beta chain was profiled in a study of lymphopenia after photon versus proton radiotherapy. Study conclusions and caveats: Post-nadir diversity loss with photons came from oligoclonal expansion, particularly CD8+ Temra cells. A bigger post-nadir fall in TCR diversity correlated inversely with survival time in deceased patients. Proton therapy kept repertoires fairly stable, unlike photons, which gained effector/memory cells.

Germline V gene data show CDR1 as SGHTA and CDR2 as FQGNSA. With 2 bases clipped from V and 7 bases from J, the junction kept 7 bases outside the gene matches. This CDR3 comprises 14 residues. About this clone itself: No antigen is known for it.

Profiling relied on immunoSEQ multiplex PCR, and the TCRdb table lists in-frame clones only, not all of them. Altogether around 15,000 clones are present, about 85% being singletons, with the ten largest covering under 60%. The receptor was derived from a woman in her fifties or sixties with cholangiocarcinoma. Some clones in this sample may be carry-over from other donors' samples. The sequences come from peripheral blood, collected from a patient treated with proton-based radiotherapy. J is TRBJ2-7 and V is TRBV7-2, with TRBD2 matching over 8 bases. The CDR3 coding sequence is TGTGCCAGCAGCTTACGAGCGGGAGCGGAGGAGCAGTACTTC. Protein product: CASSLRAGAEEQYF.